Detailed here is one T cell receptor beta chain. These data come from a study of blood T cell repertoires in COVID-19. The CDR3 has 15 residues. Germline V gives CDR1 LGHNA, CDR2 YNFKEQ. V trimming: 2 bases; J trimming: 7 bases; junction bases outside the gene matches: 4. In the original workflow: Reference gene primer amplification gave nucleated cell count estimates. Repertoires were generated with immunoSEQ multiplex PCR, while TCRdb's copy carries only in-frame clones and drops some. The D gene and trimming were derived from the DNA, and the V and J assignments and clone size from that table. The repertoire holds some 300,000 clones, 88% seen once, with around 1% in the top ten.

V and J are TRBV4-2 and TRBJ2-1; 11 nucleotides agree with TRBD2. Material for sequencing was PBMCs or T cells enriched from blood (not recorded which). This TCR was recovered from a woman under 40 who had recovered from COVID-19. Here the CDR3 reads CASSQLAGGSNEQFF. The CDR3 bases are TGTGCCAGCAGCCAACTAGCGGGGGGCTCGAATGAGCAGTTCTTC.